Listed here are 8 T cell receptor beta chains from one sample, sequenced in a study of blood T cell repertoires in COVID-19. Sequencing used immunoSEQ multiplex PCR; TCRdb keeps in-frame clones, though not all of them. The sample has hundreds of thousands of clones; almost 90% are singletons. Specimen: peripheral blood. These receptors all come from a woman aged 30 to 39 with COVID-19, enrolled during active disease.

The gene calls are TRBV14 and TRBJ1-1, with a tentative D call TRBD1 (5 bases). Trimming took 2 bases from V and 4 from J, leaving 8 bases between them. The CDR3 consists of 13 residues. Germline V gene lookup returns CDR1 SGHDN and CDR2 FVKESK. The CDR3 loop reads CASSQWGGTEAFF. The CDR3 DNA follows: TGTGCCAGCAGCCAATGGGGGGGCACTGAAGCTTTCTTT.

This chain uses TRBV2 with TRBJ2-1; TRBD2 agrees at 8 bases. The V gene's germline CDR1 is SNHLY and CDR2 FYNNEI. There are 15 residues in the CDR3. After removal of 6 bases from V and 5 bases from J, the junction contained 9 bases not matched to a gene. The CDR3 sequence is CASSHLKAGDNEQFF. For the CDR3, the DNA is TGTGCCAGCAGCCACCTAAAAGCGGGAGACAATGAGCAGTTCTTC.

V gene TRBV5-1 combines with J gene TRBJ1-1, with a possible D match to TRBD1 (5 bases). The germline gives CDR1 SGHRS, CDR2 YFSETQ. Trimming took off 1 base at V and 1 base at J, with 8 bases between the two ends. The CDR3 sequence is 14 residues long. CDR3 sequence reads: CASSLQGQNTEAFF. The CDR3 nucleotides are TGCGCCAGCAGCTTGCAGGGCCAGAACACTGAAGCTTTCTTT.

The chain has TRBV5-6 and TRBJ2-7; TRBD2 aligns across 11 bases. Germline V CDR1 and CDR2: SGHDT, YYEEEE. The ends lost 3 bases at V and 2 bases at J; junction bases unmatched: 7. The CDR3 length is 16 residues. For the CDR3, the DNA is TGTGCCAGCAGCTCCTTCGCGACTAGCGGGACCTACGAGCAGTACTTC. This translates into CASSSFATSGTYEQYF.

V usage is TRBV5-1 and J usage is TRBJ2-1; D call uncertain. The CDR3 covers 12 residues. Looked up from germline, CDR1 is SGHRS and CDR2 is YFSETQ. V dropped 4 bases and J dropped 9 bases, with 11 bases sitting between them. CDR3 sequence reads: CASSPRISEQFF. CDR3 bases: TGCGCCAGCAGCCCCCGCATTAGTGAGCAGTTCTTC.

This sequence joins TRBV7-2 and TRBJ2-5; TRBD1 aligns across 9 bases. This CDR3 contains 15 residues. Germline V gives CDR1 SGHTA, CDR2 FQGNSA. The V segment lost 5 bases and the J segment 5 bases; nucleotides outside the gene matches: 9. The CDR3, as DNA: TGTGCCAGCAGCGCGTACAGGGGGCTAGGGGAGACCCAGTACTTC. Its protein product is CASSAYRGLGETQYF.

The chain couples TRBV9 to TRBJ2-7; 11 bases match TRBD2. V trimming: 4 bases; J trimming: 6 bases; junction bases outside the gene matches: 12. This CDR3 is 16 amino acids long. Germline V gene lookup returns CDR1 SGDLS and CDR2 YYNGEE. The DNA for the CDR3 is TGTGCCAGCAGCTCCATTAGCGGGAGGGCCGCTGGCGAGCAGTACTTC. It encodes CASSSISGRAAGEQYF. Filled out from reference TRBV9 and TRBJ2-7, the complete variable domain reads DSGVTQTPKHLITATGQRVTLRCSPRSGDLSVYWYQQSLDQGLQFLIQYYNGEERAKGNILERFSAQQFPDLHSELNLSSLELGDSALYFCASSSISGRAAGEQYFGPGTRLTVT.

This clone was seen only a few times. In nucleotides, the CDR3 is TGTGCCAGCAGAACCACGGGAGCAGATACGCAGTATTTT. Translating it yields CASRTTGADTQYF. J is TRBJ2-3 and V is TRBV7-9, with D perhaps matching TRBD2 (6 bases). This CDR3 spans 13 amino acids. Germline CDR1 SEHNR, CDR2 FQNEAQ (reference sequence). Trimming cost V 6 bases and J 4 bases, with 11 bases left between them.